These 21 T cell receptor beta chains were sequenced from one sample in a study of blood T cells in healthy people across ages. Then a second PCR, running about 6 to 12 cycles, was carried out with a sample-barcoded 5' primer and a J-beta primer mix. Via MiXCR, TCRdb re-called the 5' RACE reads, giving one row per CDR3 protein. Of 1.5 million or so distinct CDR3 sequences listed, around 39% are singletons. Sequencing was carried out using blood. The receptors shown here come from a woman between 18 and 30 years old in good health.

The V and J genes are TRBV3-1 and TRBJ2-2; D is undetermined. The germline CDR1 and CDR2 sequences are LGHDT and YNNKEL (reference sequence). The CDR3 totals 14 residues. V gave up 0 bases and J gave up 6 bases, with 8 bases separating them. This chain's CDR3 is CASSQEGVSGELFF. The CDR3 bases are TGTGCCAGCAGCCAAGAAGGCGTCTCCGGGGAGCTGTTTTTT.

This rearrangement joins TRBV4-2 to TRBJ2-5, with 11 bases fitting TRBD2. The V gene end was trimmed by 1 base and the J gene end by 2 bases; junction bases not matched to a gene: 12. CDR1 LGHNA and CDR2 YNFKEQ come from the germline V gene. CDR3 size: 19 residues. The DNA for the CDR3 is TGTGCCAGCAGCCAAGCGGTCCTAGCGGGAGGAGGAGCGCAAGAGACCCAGTACTTC. Translation: CASSQAVLAGGGAQETQYF.

The chain recombines TRBV5-1 with TRBJ1-5, with D possibly being TRBD1 (5 bases). The V end was cut by 6 bases, the J end by 1 base, with 14 bases between. The CDR3 totals 15 residues. Per germline, CDR1 SGHRS and CDR2 YFSETQ. CDR3 nucleotide sequence: TGCGCCAGCATATTCAAAAGGGACAGCAATCAGCCCCAGCATTTT. It yields the protein CASIFKRDSNQPQHF.

The chain combines TRBV28 with TRBJ1-1; D is perhaps TRBD1 (6 bases). CDR1 and CDR2 from the germline V gene are MDHEN and SYDVKM. This CDR3 has 13 residues. V was shortened by 3 bases and J by 7 bases, with 12 bases between the two germline ends. The CDR3 loop is CASSFTRGIEAFF. The CDR3 DNA reads as TGTGCCAGCAGTTTCACCAGGGGCATTGAAGCTTTCTTT.

The chain uses TRBV20-1 and TRBJ2-1, with 15 nucleotides matching TRBD2. Germline CDR1 reads DFQATT; CDR2 reads SNEGSKA (reference sequence). The CDR3 has 17 residues. V was clipped by 6 bases and J by 6 bases; unmatched bases: 12. The CDR3 sequence is CSATRTSGGVVGNEQFF. The DNA of the CDR3 is TGCAGTGCCACCCGGACTAGCGGGGGGGTTGTAGGCAATGAGCAGTTCTTC.

J is TRBJ2-1 and V is TRBV7-9; a weak D match, TRBD2 (5 bases). The V end was cut by 6 bases, the J end by 2 bases, with 23 bases between. The CDR3 spans 18 residues. Germline V CDR1 and CDR2: SEHNR, FQNEAQ (reference sequence). In DNA, the CDR3 is TGTGCCAGCAGATTGCGGGTTGAGAGCACTGACACCTACAATGAGCAGTTCTTC. It translates to CASRLRVESTDTYNEQFF.

This clonotype has more than one count but fewer than ten. The rearrangement joins TRBV20-1 to TRBJ1-2; 9 bases match TRBD1. The CDR3 is made up of 16 amino acids. V shed 2 bases, J shed 6 bases, and the junction held 13 bases outside the gene matches. Germline-derived CDR1 and CDR2 are DFQATT and SNEGSKA (reference sequence). CDR3 residues: CSARNTGTGMVHGYTF. The CDR3 DNA reads TGCAGTGCTAGAAACACCGGGACAGGGATGGTTCATGGCTACACCTTC.

The rearrangement uses TRBV7-9 and TRBJ1-5, with a tentative D call TRBD1 (5 bases). V was pared by 8 bases and J by 2 bases, with 19 bases between. Germline V gene lookup returns CDR1 SEHNR and CDR2 FQNEAQ (reference sequence). The CDR3 runs to 16 residues. The CDR3 sequence: CASEGGGGGRNQPQHF. The CDR3 bases are TGTGCCAGCGAGGGTGGGGGGGGAGGTCGCAATCAGCCCCAGCATTTT.

The chain links TRBV12-3 or TRBV12-4 to TRBJ1-2; TRBD1 matches at 9 bases. J was trimmed by 8 bases and V by 8 bases; bases with no gene match: 6. This CDR3 region has 12 residues. DNA for the CDR3: TGTGCCAGCGGTCACAGGGGGCAAGGCTACACCTTC. Residues: CASGHRGQGYTF.

This chain uses TRBV29-1 with TRBJ1-1; 9 nucleotides align to TRBD1. This CDR3 spans 13 amino acids. V gave up 5 bases and J gave up 2 bases; unmatched junction bases: 3. Germline assignment: CDR1 SQVTM and CDR2 ANQGSEA. CDR3 residues: CSVTTGGNTEAFF. The DNA for the CDR3 is TGCAGCGTTACGACAGGGGGAAACACTGAAGCTTTCTTT.

J is TRBJ2-1 and V is TRBV4-2; TRBD1 or TRBD2 may be the D gene (5 bases each). This CDR3 is 12 amino acids long. Germline CDR1 and CDR2: LGHNA and YNFKEQ. V was trimmed by 1 base and J by 10 bases, leaving 8 bases between them. The DNA for the CDR3 is TGTGCCAGCAGCCAAGTGGGGGAGGAGCAGTTCTTC. It codes for CASSQVGEEQFF.

The CDR3 sequence is CASLGGLTGGEQYF. Written as DNA, the CDR3 is TGTGCCAGCTTGGGGGGCCTCACGGGCGGGGAGCAGTACTTC. This chain joins TRBV28 and TRBJ2-7, with D perhaps being TRBD1 or TRBD2 (6 bases each). Trimming stripped 8 bases from V and 7 bases from J, with 21 bases between. Germline V CDR1 and CDR2: MDHEN, SYDVKM. This CDR3 is 14 amino acids long. The full variable domain, completed using reference TRBV28 and TRBJ2-7, is DVKVTQSSRYLVKRTGEKVFLECVQDMDHENMFWYRQDPGLGLRLIYFSYDVKMKEKGDIPEGYSVSREKKERFSLILESASTNQTSMYLCASLGGLTGGEQYFGPGTRLTVT.

This clonotype was detected only a few times. This chain connects TRBV27 to TRBJ2-4; D not certain. Germline V gives CDR1 MNHEY, CDR2 SMNVEV (reference sequence). V lost 5 bases and J 0 bases, leaving 17 bases between the germline ends. The CDR3 is made up of 17 amino acids. CDR3 DNA sequence: TGTGCCAGCAGTCGTAGCTACATCCTTCTAGCCAAAAACATTCAGTACTTC. It encodes CASSRSYILLAKNIQYF.

V and J are TRBV6-1 and TRBJ1-6; no clear D. The length of the CDR3 is 13 residues. Trimming shortened V by 6 bases and J by 7 bases, and 10 bases separated the two germline ends. Germline lookup yields CDR1 MNHNS and CDR2 SASEGT. DNA of the CDR3: TGTGCCAGCAGCGGGAATCCGAATTCACCCCTCCACTTT. Protein sequence: CASSGNPNSPLHF.

The chain combines TRBV19 with TRBJ1-1; maybe TRBD1 (5 bases). The germline V gene encodes CDR1 LNHDA and CDR2 SQIVND (reference sequence). The CDR3 totals 16 residues. Trimming cost V 1 base and J 1 base, with 13 bases left between them. CDR3 bases: TGTGCCAGTAGTATAGGGCGGTACAGGCAGAACACTGAAGCTTTCTTT. Protein: CASSIGRYRQNTEAFF.

This clonotype has only a few counts. The gene calls are TRBV10-3 and TRBJ2-3; maybe TRBD1 (6 bases). The V and J ends lost 2 bases and 0 bases respectively, with 6 bases between them. The CDR3 covers 14 residues. The germline CDR1 and CDR2 sequences are ENHRY and SYGVKD. In nucleotides, the CDR3 is TGTGCCATCAGTGAGGGACAGAGCACAGATACGCAGTATTTT. It specifies CAISEGQSTDTQYF.

This clonotype was picked up a small number of times. The rearrangement joins TRBV25-1 to TRBJ1-1, with D perhaps TRBD1 (5 bases). V lost 8 bases and J lost 7, with 14 bases in between. This CDR3 spans 12 amino acids. Germline V CDR1 and CDR2: MGHDK, SYGVNS. The CDR3 DNA follows: TGTGCCAGCCGATGGGGGGGAAGTGAAGCTTTCTTT. It translates to CASRWGGSEAFF.

This clonotype was detected ten times or more. The chain employs TRBV29-1 and TRBJ2-1; D remains unclear. V lost 3 bases to trimming and J lost 0 bases, with 9 bases between them. The CDR3 sequence is 14 residues long. Germline assignment: CDR1 SQVTM and CDR2 ANQGSEA. The DNA for the CDR3 is TGCAGCGTTGACGGTGTGAGCTCCTACAATGAGCAGTTCTTC. Amino acid sequence: CSVDGVSSYNEQFF.

This clonotype was recorded a few times. The rearrangement joins TRBV6-6 to TRBJ2-1; D is perhaps TRBD2 (5 bases). Germline V lookup: CDR1 MNHNY, CDR2 SVGAGI (reference sequence). The V end lost 4 bases, the J end lost 9 bases, and 10 bases lay between the germline ends. The CDR3 extends over 12 amino acids. The CDR3 nucleotides are TGTGCCAGCAGTTCCTCGGGGATTGAGCAGTTCTTC. This gives the protein CASSSSGIEQFF.

This chain links TRBV10-3 with TRBJ1-2; D is possibly TRBD1 (6 bases). V lost 2 bases and J 1 base, leaving 8 bases between the germline ends. Germline CDR1 reads ENHRY; CDR2 reads SYGVKD. CDR3 length: 14 residues. The DNA of the CDR3 is TGTGCCATCAGTGAGGGGGGCGTTAACTATGGCTACACCTTC. As protein: CAISEGGVNYGYTF.

V usage is TRBV20-1 and J usage is TRBJ2-7, with 8 bases lining up with TRBD1. The length of the CDR3 is 13 residues. J was trimmed by 6 bases and V by 5 bases; bases with no gene match: 9. Germline values: CDR1 DFQATT, CDR2 SNEGSKA (reference sequence). The CDR3 here is CSAAEDRASEQYF. The CDR3, as DNA: TGCAGTGCTGCGGAGGACAGGGCCTCCGAGCAGTACTTC.